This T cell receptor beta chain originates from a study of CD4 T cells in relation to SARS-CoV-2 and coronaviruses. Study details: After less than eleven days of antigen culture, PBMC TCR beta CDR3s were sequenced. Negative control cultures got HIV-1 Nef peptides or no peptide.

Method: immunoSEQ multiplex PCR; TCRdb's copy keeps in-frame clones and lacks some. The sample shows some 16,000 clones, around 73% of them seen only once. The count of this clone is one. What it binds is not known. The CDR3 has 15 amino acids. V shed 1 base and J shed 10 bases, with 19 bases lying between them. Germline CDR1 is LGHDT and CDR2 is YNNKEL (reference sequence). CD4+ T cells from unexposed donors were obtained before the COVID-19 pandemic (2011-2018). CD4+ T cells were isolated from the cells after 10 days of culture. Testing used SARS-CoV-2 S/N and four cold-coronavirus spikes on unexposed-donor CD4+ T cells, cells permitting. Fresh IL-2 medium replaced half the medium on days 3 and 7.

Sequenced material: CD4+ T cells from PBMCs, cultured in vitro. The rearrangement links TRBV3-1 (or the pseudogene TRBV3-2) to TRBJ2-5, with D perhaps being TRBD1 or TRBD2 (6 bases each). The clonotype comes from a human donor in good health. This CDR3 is CASSQAGATPSGQYF. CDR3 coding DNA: TGTGCCAGCAGCCAAGCGGGGGCCACTCCCTCCGGCCAGTACTTC.